This is a list of T cell receptor beta chains from one sample in a study of blood T cell repertoires in COVID-19. Assay: immunoSEQ multiplex PCR; the TCRdb copy retains only in-frame clones and omits some. The data show about 210,000 clones, around 81% seen once. The sequenced sample consisted of PBMCs or T cells enriched from blood (not recorded which). Receptor source: a woman aged 50 to 65 with acute COVID-19. CDR3s include the opening cysteine and the closing phenylalanine or tryptophan. The D gene is left open where the match is weak. The size field is filled for only some rows; it gives once, few, many or a size class.

>TRBV6-5|-|TRBJ1-1|TRBD1
TGTGCCAGCAGTACGACAGGGGGCGAGGCTTTCTTT
CASSTTGGEAFF
>TRBV18|-|TRBJ2-5|TRBD1
TGTGCCAGCTCACCGCCGACAGGGGGCGGGCAAGAGACCCAGTACTTC
CASSPPTGGGQETQYF
>TRBV6-5|-|TRBJ1-1|TRBD1
TGTGCCAGCATCCGGGACAGGGCTTCTGAAGCTTTCTTT
CASIRDRASEAFF
>TRBV19|-|TRBJ2-3|TRBD1
TGTGCCAGTAGTACCGGGACAGTGCTCGCGAATACGCAGTATTTT
CASSTGTVLANTQYF
>TRBV6-1|-|TRBJ2-1|-
TGTGCCAGCAGTGAAAAACCCGGAGGGGCATTCAATGAGCAGTTCTTC
CASSEKPGGAFNEQFF
>TRBV7-9|once|TRBJ1-3|TRBD1
TGTGCCAGCAGCCAGGGACAGAATGGAAACACCATATATTTT
CASSQGQNGNTIYF
>TRBV30|once|TRBJ1-3|-
TGTGCCTGGTGGACGGGATTCTCTGGAAACACCATATATTTT
CAWWTGFSGNTIYF
>TRBV6-1|once|TRBJ1-6|-
TGTGCCAGCAGTGAAGCAGGACTGGAGAATTCACCCCTCCACTTT
CASSEAGLENSPLHF
>TRBV28|few|TRBJ1-4|-
TGTGCCAGCAGCCTTGGGGGCGAACGGGTTGAAAAACTGTTTTTT
CASSLGGERVEKLFF
>TRBV7-3|-|TRBJ2-7|TRBD2
TGTGCCAGCAGTCACCACCAAGCCCGGACTAGCGGGAGTAAGTACGAGCAGTACTTC
CASSHHQARTSGSKYEQYF
>TRBV10-3|-|TRBJ2-5|-
TGTGCCATCAGTCCAGGGGGGAGCCAAGAGACCCAGTACTTC
CAISPGGSQETQYF
>TRBV6-2/TRBV6-3|-|TRBJ2-7|-
TGTGCCAGCAGTTACTTTGGGGCTAGCGAGCAGTACTTC
CASSYFGASEQYF
>TRBV5-4|many|TRBJ1-4|TRBD1
TGTGCCAGCAGCTTTTCCCAGGGACAGGGGTTAGAAAAACTGTTTTTT
CASSFSQGQGLEKLFF
>TRBV18|-|TRBJ2-1|TRBD2
TGTGCCAGCTCACCATTAGCGGGAAGCTCCTACAATGAGCAGTTCTTC
CASSPLAGSSYNEQFF
>TRBV19|-|TRBJ2-7|-
TGTGCCAGTAGTATGGGGGGGCACTACGAGCAGTACTTC
CASSMGGHYEQYF
>TRBV2|-|TRBJ2-3|-
TGTGCCAGCAGCTTGACTAGTAACGCAGATACGCAGTATTTT
CASSLTSNADTQYF
>TRBV25-1|few|TRBJ1-3|TRBD1
TGTGCCAGCAGTCTACAGGGGGCGGTGAACACCATATATTTT
CASSLQGAVNTIYF
>TRBV20-1|-|TRBJ2-7|-
TGCAGTGCTTCAGAAACCTACGAGCAGTACTTC
CSASETYEQYF
>TRBV5-8|-|TRBJ1-6|TRBD1
TGTGCCAGCAGCCCGGACAGGGCTGGGAATTCACCCCTCCACTTT
CASSPDRAGNSPLHF
>TRBV4-3|-|TRBJ2-3|TRBD1
TGCGCCAGCAGCCAAGGGACAGGAATTACTAGCACAGATACGCAGTATTTT
CASSQGTGITSTDTQYF
>TRBV12-3/TRBV12-4|once|TRBJ1-2|-
TGTGCCAGCAGTTCGGGACTCCTCTATGGCTACACCTTC
CASSSGLLYGYTF
>TRBV6-4|-|TRBJ2-1|-
TGTGCCAGCAGTGACGGTGGAGGGTACAATGAGCAGTTCTTC
CASSDGGGYNEQFF
>TRBV10-3|-|TRBJ2-7|TRBD2
TGTGCCATCAGTGCCGGACTAGCGGGGGTCTCCTACGAGCAGTACTTC
CAISAGLAGVSYEQYF